The 32 T cell receptor beta chains reported below all come from one sample, sequenced in a study of blood T cell repertoires in COVID-19. Assay: immunoSEQ multiplex PCR; the TCRdb copy retains only in-frame clones and omits some. The repertoire has approximately 290,000 clones, around nine tenths of them found once; the top ten carry over 8.5%. The sample consisted of peripheral blood. The receptors here all came from a young woman with COVID-19, enrolled during active disease.

The DNA of the CDR3 is TGTGCCAGCAGTTACCAGGGGGCGAGTGAAAAACTGTTTTTT. Amino acids: CASSYQGASEKLFF. The V gene is TRBV2, the J gene TRBJ1-4, with TRBD1 matching over 8 bases. Germline-derived CDR1 and CDR2 are SNHLY and FYNNEI. CDR3 length equals 14 residues. With V trimmed by 5 bases and J by 7 bases, 6 bases remained unmatched.

The CDR3 loop is CASGKGQGAYEQYF. The CDR3 region has the DNA TGTGCCAGTGGCAAGGGACAGGGAGCATACGAGCAGTACTTC. The J gene is TRBJ2-7, the V gene TRBV19; 9 nucleotides agree with TRBD1. The germline V gene has CDR1 LNHDA and CDR2 SQIVND (reference sequence). The CDR3 runs to 14 residues. V shed 8 bases and J 4 bases; nucleotides not matched to a gene: 9.

This chain links TRBV7-8 with TRBJ1-1, with D hard to call. The CDR3 runs to 17 residues. The germline gives CDR1 SGHVS, CDR2 FQNEAQ. The V end was cut by 3 bases, the J end by 1 base, with 18 bases between. For the CDR3, the DNA is TGTGCCAGCAGCTTTAGCAGCACGGTCCTAAGGAACACTGAAGCTTTCTTT. Translated, it gives CASSFSSTVLRNTEAFF.

This clone was found a few times. The J gene is TRBJ2-2, the V gene TRBV14, with D perhaps TRBD2 (6 bases). This CDR3 contains 17 residues. V lost 6 bases and J lost 1, with 18 bases in between. Germline CDR1 is SGHDN and CDR2 is FVKESK. The DNA for the CDR3 is TGTGCCAGCAGTGACATTGGGGGACTCCGGAACACCGGGGAGCTGTTTTTT. Its protein product is CASSDIGGLRNTGELFF.

V gene TRBV2 combines with J gene TRBJ1-1, with D maybe TRBD1 (5 bases). CDR3 length equals 14 residues. Trimming shortened V by 4 bases and J by 1 base, and 10 bases separated the two germline ends. The germline V gene has CDR1 SNHLY and CDR2 FYNNEI. CDR3 sequence (DNA): TGTGCCAGCAGTGTAATCAGGGCGAACACTGAAGCTTTCTTT. Amino acids: CASSVIRANTEAFF.

The chain is built from TRBV7-8 and TRBJ1-5, with TRBD1 identical over 7 bases. Germline CDR1 SGHVS, CDR2 FQNEAQ. V shed 0 bases, J shed 7 bases, and the junction held 15 bases outside the gene matches. CDR3 length equals 18 residues. CDR3 in DNA: TGTGCCAGCAGCTTAGCCCTCCCCAGGGGGAAATTTACACAGCCCCAGCATTTT. It is translated as CASSLALPRGKFTQPQHF. Full variable domain (rest looked up from reference TRBV7-8 and TRBJ1-5): GAGVSQSPRYKVAKRGQDVALRCDPISGHVSLFWYQQALGQGPEFLTYFQNEAQLDKSGLPSDRFFAERPEGSVSTLKIQRTQQEDSAVYLCASSLALPRGKFTQPQHFGDGTRLSIL.

The chain joins TRBV19 to TRBJ2-2, with TRBD2 matching over 8 bases. CDR1 is LNHDA, CDR2 SQIVND, per germline (reference sequence). J lost 4 bases, V lost 11 bases, and 6 bases had no gene match. The CDR3 consists of 13 residues. The CDR3 DNA follows: TGTGCCGGGGAGCGGGGGTCCACCGGGGAGCTGTTTTTT. This translates into CAGERGSTGELFF. Full variable domain (rest looked up from reference TRBV19 and TRBJ2-2): DGGITQSPKYLFRKEGQNVTLSCEQNLNHDAMYWYRQDPGQGLRLIYYSQIVNDFQKGDIAEGYSVSREKKESFPLTVTSAQKNPTAFYLCAGERGSTGELFFGEGSRLTVL.

The rearrangement links TRBV27 to TRBJ2-7; TRBD2 matches at 7 bases. The CDR3 contains 13 residues. Trimming took 8 bases from V and 3 from J; bases not matched to a gene: 7. Germline values: CDR1 MNHEY, CDR2 SMNVEV (reference sequence). CDR3 nucleotides: TGTGCCAGCCGGGCTAGCGGCCTCTACGAGCAGTACTTC. Amino acids: CASRASGLYEQYF.

V gene TRBV29-1 combines with J gene TRBJ1-1; D call uncertain. In germline, CDR1 is SQVTM, CDR2 ANQGSEA. Trimming removed 3 bases from V and 6 bases from J, with 17 bases in between. The CDR3 runs to 14 residues. CDR3: CSVEPGWGSAEAFF. CDR3 sequence (DNA): TGCAGCGTTGAGCCGGGATGGGGTAGCGCTGAAGCTTTCTTT.

The gene calls are TRBV29-1 and TRBJ1-4; 8 bases align to TRBD1. The CDR3 is 14 residues long. CDR1 and CDR2 from the germline V gene are SQVTM and ANQGSEA. Germline trimming cut 4 bases from V and 8 bases from J; bases unmatched to any gene: 9. CDR3 in amino acids: CSVAATGDHEKLFF. The CDR3 nucleotides read TGCAGCGTTGCCGCGACAGGGGATCACGAAAAACTGTTTTTT.

V usage is TRBV6-1 and J usage is TRBJ2-2; 7 bases are shared with TRBD1. The CDR3 has 15 amino acids. From germline, CDR1 is MNHNS and CDR2 SASEGT. V shed 7 bases and J 1 base; nucleotides not matched to a gene: 6. The CDR3 DNA sequence: TGTGCCAGCACCACAGGACAGGTGAACACCGGGGAGCTGTTTTTT. It is translated as CASTTGQVNTGELFF.

J is TRBJ2-2 and V is TRBV2, with D hard to call. V gave up 7 bases and J gave up 3 bases, with 12 bases separating them. The V gene's germline CDR1 is SNHLY and CDR2 FYNNEI. This CDR3 is built from 14 residues. CDR3 sequence reads: CASTAGPHTGELFF. In DNA form, the CDR3 reads TGTGCCAGCACTGCTGGGCCACACACCGGGGAGCTGTTTTTT.

This chain joins TRBV19 and TRBJ1-5; D is undetermined. V was clipped by 3 bases and J by 0 bases, with 9 bases between them. Germline CDR1 reads LNHDA; CDR2 reads SQIVND (reference sequence). The CDR3 loop spans 15 amino acids. CDR3 sequence reads: CASSINEGSNQPQHF. The DNA for the CDR3 is TGTGCCAGTAGTATTAACGAGGGTAGCAATCAGCCCCAGCATTTT.

The chain joins TRBV20-1 to TRBJ2-3; 7 nucleotides agree with TRBD1. The length of the CDR3 is 10 residues. V was pared by 5 bases and J by 8 bases, with 1 base of the junction left unmatched. Per germline, CDR1 DFQATT and CDR2 SNEGSKA (reference sequence). CDR3 amino acids: CSASGGTQYF. The CDR3 bases are TGCAGTGCTTCAGGGGGTACGCAGTATTTT.

The V gene is TRBV7-8, the J gene TRBJ2-7, with D possibly being TRBD1 (8 bases). Germline-derived CDR1 and CDR2 are SGHVS and FQNEAQ. The length of the CDR3 is 16 residues. Trimming removed 5 bases from V and 4 bases from J, with 21 bases in between. CDR3 loop: CASSNGDRTRVYEQYF. The CDR3 DNA reads TGTGCCAGCAGCAACGGGGACAGGACTAGGGTTTACGAGCAGTACTTC.

On this clone itself: Mismatch with germline at one junction end may stem from a read error. V gene TRBV2 combines with J gene TRBJ2-2; a weak D match, TRBD1 (6 bases). This CDR3 spans 15 amino acids. The V gene's germline CDR1 is SNHLY and CDR2 FYNNEI. CDR3 in DNA: TGTGCCGGCAGTGCCGAAGGGGGGAACACCGGGGAGCTGTTTTTT. Its translation: CAGSAEGGNTGELFF.

The chain employs TRBV6-4 and TRBJ2-4; 10 bases are shared with TRBD2. J lost 4 bases, V lost 3 bases, and 3 bases had no gene match. The CDR3 length is 15 residues. CDR1 MRHNA and CDR2 SNTAGT come from the germline V gene. The CDR3 protein is CASSEGSGGKNIQYF. CDR3 sequence (DNA): TGTGCCAGCAGTGAAGGTAGCGGGGGGAAAAACATTCAGTACTTC.

CDR3 loop: CASSPPVNTGELFF. The CDR3 nucleotides are TGTGCCAGCAGCCCCCCGGTGAACACCGGGGAGCTGTTTTTT. This chain uses TRBV9 with TRBJ2-2, with D uncertain. V shed 4 bases and J shed 1 base, with 8 bases lying between them. The CDR3 extends over 14 amino acids. Germline assignment: CDR1 SGDLS and CDR2 YYNGEE.

The chain has TRBV18 and TRBJ2-1; D might be TRBD1 (6 bases). The CDR3 covers 17 residues. V was shortened by 0 bases and J by 2 bases, with 14 bases between the two germline ends. CDR1 and CDR2 (germline): KGHSH, LQKENI. The CDR3 coding sequence is TGTGCCAGCTCACCACCCCTTTACAGGGCCGCCTACAATGAGCAGTTCTTC. Translated, it gives CASSPPLYRAAYNEQFF.

The genes are TRBV15 and TRBJ1-3; 7 nucleotides line up with TRBD1. V was pared by 0 bases and J by 5 bases, with 10 bases of the junction left unmatched. This CDR3 has 17 amino acids. Germline V gives CDR1 LNHNV, CDR2 YYDKDF (reference sequence). The CDR3 DNA sequence: TGTGCCACCAGCAGAGACCGACCGACAGGGATAAGAAACACCATATATTTT. This translates into CATSRDRPTGIRNTIYF.

This chain uses TRBV7-9 with TRBJ2-1; D perhaps matches TRBD1 (6 bases). Germline loops: CDR1 SEHNR, CDR2 FQNEAQ (reference sequence). CDR3 length: 15 residues. The V end was cut by 3 bases, the J end by 3 bases, with 12 bases between. CDR3 DNA sequence: TGTGCCAGCAGCTTGGGCCCACAGGGCTACAATGAGCAGTTCTTC. It encodes CASSLGPQGYNEQFF.

This clone was found once. The CDR3 coding sequence is TGTGCCAGCAGTGACGGATTATTACAGGGGCTACTTTCACCCCTCCACTTT. Residues: CASSDGLLQGLLSPLHF. V and J are TRBV6-1 and TRBJ1-6; 7 bases fit TRBD1. CDR3 size: 17 residues. The trim removed 3 bases at V and 9 bases at J, leaving 14 bases unmatched. Germline assignment: CDR1 MNHNS and CDR2 SASEGT.

The rearrangement joins TRBV3-1 (or the pseudogene TRBV3-2) to TRBJ2-5; D might be TRBD2 (6 bases). This CDR3 is 15 amino acids long. Trimming removed 4 bases at V and 2 bases at J, with 14 bases between. From germline, CDR1 is LGHDT and CDR2 YNNKEL (reference sequence). The CDR3 loop is CASSRRGSGQETQYF. In DNA form, the CDR3 reads TGTGCCAGCAGCCGCCGGGGGAGTGGGCAAGAGACCCAGTACTTC.

The sample holds one count of this clone. This chain links TRBV10-3 with TRBJ2-7, with D tentatively TRBD2 (5 bases). The CDR3 covers 13 residues. V lost 6 bases, J lost 3 bases, and 12 bases lay in between. Per the germline V gene, CDR1 is ENHRY and CDR2 is SYGVKD. The CDR3 sequence: CAIREASNYEQYF. The CDR3 nucleotides are TGTGCCATCAGGGAGGCTAGCAACTACGAGCAGTACTTC.

This chain joins TRBV29-1 and TRBJ2-7, with 8 bases aligning to TRBD1. This CDR3 has 12 residues. CDR1 and CDR2 from the germline V gene are SQVTM and ANQGSEA. J gave up 2 bases and V 6 bases, and 3 bases lay outside the gene matches. Written as DNA, the CDR3 is TGCAGCGTCGGGACAGGCCCCTACGAGCAGTACTTC. Its translation: CSVGTGPYEQYF.

This clone showed up just a few times. The chain has TRBV4-1 and TRBJ1-2; weak D call: TRBD1 (6 bases). Germline-derived CDR1 and CDR2 are MGHRA and YSYEKL. The CDR3 is made up of 13 amino acids. Trimming pared 4 bases from V and 5 bases from J, leaving 11 bases between. The CDR3 reads CASSLGQSYGYTF. CDR3 bases: TGCGCCAGCAGCCTCGGACAGTCTTATGGCTACACCTTC.

This clone was observed a single time. The chain couples TRBV6-6 to TRBJ1-5; 10 bases are a match to TRBD1. Trimming cost V 2 bases and J 7 bases; bases outside gene matches: 2. The CDR3 is 14 residues long. Per germline, CDR1 MNHNY and CDR2 SVGAGI (reference sequence). CDR3 loop: CASSYGDRGQPQHF. CDR3 sequence (DNA): TGTGCCAGCAGTTACGGGGACAGGGGACAGCCCCAGCATTTT.

Here the CDR3 reads CASSLVERATYEQYF. CDR3 sequence (DNA): TGTGCCAGCAGCTTAGTCGAGCGGGCCACCTACGAGCAGTACTTC. The chain links TRBV7-9 to TRBJ2-7; D is possibly TRBD2 (6 bases). This CDR3 comprises 15 residues. Germline V gene lookup returns CDR1 SEHNR and CDR2 FQNEAQ (reference sequence). V lost 1 base, J lost 2 bases, and 12 bases lay in between. Together with reference TRBV7-9 and TRBJ2-7, the CDR3 gives the full variable domain: DTGVSQNPRHKITKRGQNVTFRCDPISEHNRLYWYRQTLGQGPEFLTYFQNEAQLEKSRLLSDRFSAERPKGSFSTLEIQRTEQGDSAMYLCASSLVERATYEQYFGPGTRLTVT.

This chain uses TRBV15 with TRBJ1-2; D ambiguous. CDR3 length: 15 residues. Germline loops: CDR1 LNHNV, CDR2 YYDKDF (reference sequence). Trimming removed 5 bases from V and 8 bases from J, with 21 bases in between. This CDR3 is CATSSIQKLSSGYTF. Here the CDR3 DNA reads TGTGCCACCAGCTCCATCCAAAAACTATCGTCCGGCTACACCTTC.

V gene TRBV18 combines with J gene TRBJ2-7; TRBD2 matches 14 bases. This CDR3 has 14 amino acids. Losses at the gene ends were 3 bases for V and 9 bases for J; bases not matched to a gene: 4. CDR1 and CDR2 (germline): KGHSH, LQKENI. The CDR3 region is CASSPGTSGGVQYF. The CDR3 nucleotides read TGTGCCAGCTCACCGGGGACTAGCGGGGGTGTGCAGTACTTC.

Here the CDR3 reads CASSLVRRGEYGYTF. The CDR3 DNA sequence: TGCGCCAGCAGCTTGGTTAGGAGGGGAGAGTATGGCTACACCTTC. This chain joins TRBV5-1 and TRBJ1-2; possibly TRBD1 for D (5 bases). Trimming stripped 0 bases from V and 5 bases from J, with 14 bases between. Per germline, CDR1 SGHRS and CDR2 YFSETQ. The CDR3 runs to 15 residues.

V usage is TRBV18 and J usage is TRBJ2-1; D may be TRBD1 (6 bases). Germline-derived CDR1 and CDR2 are KGHSH and LQKENI. This CDR3 contains 15 residues. V lost 3 bases and J lost 3, with 12 bases in between. CDR3 coding DNA: TGTGCCAGCTCACCCCGGGACACCTTCTACAATGAGCAGTTCTTC. This sequence encodes CASSPRDTFYNEQFF.